Listed below are T cell receptor beta chains from one sample, sequenced in a study of a mutant IDH1 vaccine in newly diagnosed glioma. The antigens for these receptors are not known. Assay used: immunoSEQ multiplex PCR; TCRdb lists only in-frame clones, some missing. The repertoire includes tens of thousands of clones, roughly 87% of them detected once, and more than 3% sits in the top ten. The sequenced sample was PBMCs, obtained from a glioma patient whose treatment included an IDH1 peptide vaccine. These receptors came from a young man with glioma. The CDR3 runs from the conserved cysteine through the conserved F or W. D genes are given only for firm matches. Clone size, where shown, is once, few, many, or a class for clones that have expanded.

CDR3aa: CASSDGENTEAFF
CDR3nt: TGTGCCAGCAGTGACGGGGAGAACACTGAAGCTTTCTTT
abundance: few
v_gene: TRBV6-4
d_gene: NA
j_gene: TRBJ1-1

CDR3aa: CASSLLPRFRETEAFF
CDR3nt: TGTGCCAGCAGTTTATTACCCCGCTTCCGGGAAACTGAAGCTTTCTTT
abundance: NA
v_gene: TRBV27
d_gene: NA
j_gene: TRBJ1-1

CDR3aa: CASSPVGDTQYF
CDR3nt: TGTGCCAGCTCCCCTGTTGGAGATACGCAGTATTTT
abundance: NA
v_gene: TRBV18
d_gene: NA
j_gene: TRBJ2-3

CDR3aa: CASSIDRSQPLHF
CDR3nt: TGTGCCAGTAGTATAGATCGGTCCCAACCCCTCCACTTT
abundance: NA
v_gene: TRBV19
d_gene: NA
j_gene: TRBJ1-6

CDR3aa: CASSLWGLGSNQPQHF
CDR3nt: TGTGCCAGCAGCTTATGGGGGTTGGGGAGCAATCAGCCCCAGCATTTT
abundance: NA
v_gene: TRBV7-2
d_gene: NA
j_gene: TRBJ1-5

CDR3aa: CASSVYGNYGYTF
CDR3nt: TGTGCCAGCAGTGTATATGGGAACTATGGCTACACCTTC
abundance: NA
v_gene: TRBV6-1
d_gene: NA
j_gene: TRBJ1-2

CDR3aa: CASSAGTSGSTDTQYF
CDR3nt: TGTGCCAGCAGCGCAGGGACTAGCGGATCCACAGATACGCAGTATTTT
abundance: NA
v_gene: TRBV4-2
d_gene: TRBD2
j_gene: TRBJ2-3

CDR3aa: CASSPITGANVLTF
CDR3nt: TGTGCCAGCAGCCCGATAACTGGGGCCAACGTCCTGACTTTC
abundance: NA
v_gene: TRBV14
d_gene: NA
j_gene: TRBJ2-6

CDR3aa: CASSGTGGYNEQFF
CDR3nt: TGTGCCAGCAGTGGGACAGGGGGCTACAATGAGCAGTTCTTC
abundance: NA
v_gene: TRBV6-4
d_gene: TRBD1
j_gene: TRBJ2-1

CDR3aa: CASSQVRGSNEQFF
CDR3nt: TGTGCCAGCAGCCAAGTTAGGGGGTCCAATGAGCAGTTCTTC
abundance: NA
v_gene: TRBV4-2
d_gene: NA
j_gene: TRBJ2-1

CDR3aa: CASRAEGLSGNTIYF
CDR3nt: TGTGCCAGCAGGGCCGAGGGGCTGTCTGGAAACACCATATATTTT
abundance: NA
v_gene: TRBV6-1
d_gene: NA
j_gene: TRBJ1-3

CDR3aa: CASSPSNQPQHF
CDR3nt: TGTGCCAGCAGTCCCTCCAATCAGCCCCAGCATTTT
abundance: few
v_gene: TRBV6-6
d_gene: NA
j_gene: TRBJ1-5

CDR3aa: CASSIGGGPNEKLFF
CDR3nt: TGTGCCAGTAGTATAGGGGGGGGTCCTAATGAAAAACTGTTTTTT
abundance: once
v_gene: TRBV19
d_gene: NA
j_gene: TRBJ1-4

CDR3aa: CASSSPTAGASGGELFF
CDR3nt: TGTGCCAGCAGTTCCCCCACAGCGGGGGCCAGTGGAGGGGAGCTGTTTTTT
abundance: NA
v_gene: TRBV28
d_gene: TRBD2
j_gene: TRBJ2-2

CDR3aa: CASSLGGNYEQYF
CDR3nt: TGTGCCAGCAGCTTAGGAGGGAATTACGAGCAGTACTTC
abundance: NA
v_gene: TRBV7-9
d_gene: NA
j_gene: TRBJ2-7

CDR3aa: CASRSGTSLEAFF
CDR3nt: TGTGCCAGCAGGAGTGGGACAAGTTTGGAAGCTTTCTTT
abundance: NA
v_gene: TRBV28
d_gene: NA
j_gene: TRBJ1-1

CDR3aa: CASSPGDPNSYEQYF
CDR3nt: TGTGCCAGCAGCCCCGGAGACCCCAACTCCTACGAGCAGTACTTC
abundance: once
v_gene: TRBV5-4
d_gene: NA
j_gene: TRBJ2-7

CDR3aa: CAIAGGSYEQYF
CDR3nt: TGTGCCATCGCAGGGGGTTCCTACGAGCAGTACTTC
abundance: NA
v_gene: TRBV10-3
d_gene: TRBD1
j_gene: TRBJ2-7

CDR3aa: CASSQLNARAYLNQPQHF
CDR3nt: TGCGCCAGCAGCCAACTTAATGCTCGGGCTTACCTCAATCAGCCCCAGCATTTT
abundance: NA
v_gene: TRBV4-1
d_gene: NA
j_gene: TRBJ1-5

CDR3aa: CASSTQWGAAYNEQFF
CDR3nt: TGCGCCAGCAGCACTCAGTGGGGAGCAGCCTACAATGAGCAGTTCTTC
abundance: NA
v_gene: TRBV4-1
d_gene: NA
j_gene: TRBJ2-1

CDR3aa: CASSLVTGATNEKLFF
CDR3nt: TGTGCCAGCAGCTTAGTCACAGGGGCAACTAATGAAAAACTGTTTTTT
abundance: NA
v_gene: TRBV7-6
d_gene: TRBD1
j_gene: TRBJ1-4

CDR3aa: CASSLQGESYEQYF
CDR3nt: TGTGCCAGCAGCTTACAGGGAGAAAGCTACGAGCAGTACTTC
abundance: NA
v_gene: TRBV13
d_gene: NA
j_gene: TRBJ2-7

CDR3aa: CASSVGPDTEAFF
CDR3nt: TGTGCCAGCAGTGTCGGCCCGGACACTGAAGCTTTCTTT
abundance: NA
v_gene: TRBV6-4
d_gene: NA
j_gene: TRBJ1-1

CDR3aa: CASSIVLGQGAVQYF
CDR3nt: TGTGCCAGTAGTATAGTTCTGGGACAGGGAGCAGTGCAGTACTTC
abundance: NA
v_gene: TRBV19
d_gene: TRBD1
j_gene: TRBJ2-7

CDR3aa: CASSLGGVRQGGTEAFF
CDR3nt: TGTGCCAGCAGCTTGGGAGGGGTTCGTCAGGGAGGGACTGAAGCTTTCTTT
abundance: few
v_gene: TRBV5-4
d_gene: NA
j_gene: TRBJ1-1

CDR3aa: CATGVRTDTQYF
CDR3nt: TGTGCCACGGGAGTCCGCACAGATACGCAGTATTTT
abundance: NA
v_gene: TRBV19
d_gene: NA
j_gene: TRBJ2-3

CDR3aa: CASSDYGGVMKETQYF
CDR3nt: TGTGCCAGTTCGGACTATGGGGGGGTCATGAAAGAGACCCAGTACTTC
abundance: NA
v_gene: TRBV19
d_gene: TRBD2
j_gene: TRBJ2-5

CDR3aa: CATRPGQGSGNTIYF
CDR3nt: TGTGCCACACGACCGGGACAGGGTTCTGGAAACACCATATATTTT
abundance: once
v_gene: TRBV10-3
d_gene: TRBD1
j_gene: TRBJ1-3

CDR3aa: CASSPGQGGYTF
CDR3nt: TGCGCCAGCAGCCCCGGACAGGGAGGCTACACCTTC
abundance: NA
v_gene: TRBV5-1
d_gene: TRBD1
j_gene: TRBJ1-2

CDR3aa: CAWSVGGLTATNEKLFF
CDR3nt: TGTGCCTGGAGTGTAGGGGGACTAACCGCAACTAATGAAAAACTGTTTTTT
abundance: NA
v_gene: TRBV30
d_gene: NA
j_gene: TRBJ1-4

CDR3aa: CASSHGVAEQFF
CDR3nt: TGTGCCAGCAGCCATGGAGTTGCTGAGCAGTTCTTC
abundance: NA
v_gene: TRBV14
d_gene: NA
j_gene: TRBJ2-1

CDR3aa: CASSLGLAGPYEQYF
CDR3nt: TGTGCCAGTAGCCTGGGGCTAGCGGGCCCCTACGAGCAGTACTTC
abundance: NA
v_gene: TRBV19
d_gene: TRBD2
j_gene: TRBJ2-7

CDR3aa: CAWSVLRNTEAFF
CDR3nt: TGTGCCTGGAGTGTACTTAGAAACACTGAAGCTTTCTTT
abundance: NA
v_gene: TRBV30
d_gene: NA
j_gene: TRBJ1-1

CDR3aa: CASSLGPRTGGNTEAFF
CDR3nt: TGTGCCAGCAGCTTGGGTCCGCGGACAGGGGGGAACACTGAAGCTTTCTTT
abundance: NA
v_gene: TRBV5-4
d_gene: TRBD1
j_gene: TRBJ1-1

CDR3aa: CASSPTATNEKLFF
CDR3nt: TGCGCCAGCAGCCCAACTGCAACTAATGAAAAACTGTTTTTT
abundance: NA
v_gene: TRBV5-1
d_gene: NA
j_gene: TRBJ1-4

CDR3aa: CASSPPNTDTQYF
CDR3nt: TGTGCCAGCAGCCCCCCCAACACAGATACGCAGTATTTT
abundance: NA
v_gene: TRBV14
d_gene: NA
j_gene: TRBJ2-3

CDR3aa: CASIATGTGERNEQFF
CDR3nt: TGTGCCAGTATCGCCACCGGGACAGGGGAGCGGAATGAGCAGTTCTTC
abundance: NA
v_gene: TRBV19
d_gene: TRBD1
j_gene: TRBJ2-1

CDR3aa: CASSARAGLNTEAFF
CDR3nt: TGTGCCAGTAGCGCTAGGGCCGGTTTGAACACTGAAGCTTTCTTT
abundance: NA
v_gene: TRBV19
d_gene: NA
j_gene: TRBJ1-1

CDR3aa: CATSRDGWTRGGSSYNEQFF
CDR3nt: TGTGCCACCAGCAGAGATGGTTGGACTAGGGGTGGTAGCTCCTACAATGAGCAGTTCTTC
abundance: NA
v_gene: TRBV15
d_gene: TRBD2
j_gene: TRBJ2-1